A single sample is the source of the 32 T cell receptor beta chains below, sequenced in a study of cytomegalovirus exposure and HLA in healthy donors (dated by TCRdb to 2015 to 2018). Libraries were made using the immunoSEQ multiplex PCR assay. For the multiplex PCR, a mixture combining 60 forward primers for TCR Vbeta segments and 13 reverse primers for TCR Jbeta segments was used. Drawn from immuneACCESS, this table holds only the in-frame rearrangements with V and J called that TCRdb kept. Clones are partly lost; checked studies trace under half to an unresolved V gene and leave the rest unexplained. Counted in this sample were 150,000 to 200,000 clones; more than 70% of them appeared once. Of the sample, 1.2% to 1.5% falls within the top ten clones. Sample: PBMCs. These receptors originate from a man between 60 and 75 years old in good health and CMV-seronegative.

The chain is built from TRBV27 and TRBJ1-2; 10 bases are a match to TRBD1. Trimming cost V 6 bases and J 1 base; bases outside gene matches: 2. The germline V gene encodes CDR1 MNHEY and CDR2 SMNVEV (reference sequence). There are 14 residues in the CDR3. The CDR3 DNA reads TGTGCCAGCAGCCGGGACAGGGGTAACTATGGCTACACCTTC. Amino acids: CASSRDRGNYGYTF.

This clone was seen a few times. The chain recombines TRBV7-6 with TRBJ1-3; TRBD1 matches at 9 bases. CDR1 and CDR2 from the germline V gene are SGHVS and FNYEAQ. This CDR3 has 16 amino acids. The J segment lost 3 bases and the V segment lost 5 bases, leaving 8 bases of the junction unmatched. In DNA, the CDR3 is TGTGCCAGCAGCACCCCGACAGGGGGAAGTGGAAACACCATATATTTT. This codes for CASSTPTGGSGNTIYF.

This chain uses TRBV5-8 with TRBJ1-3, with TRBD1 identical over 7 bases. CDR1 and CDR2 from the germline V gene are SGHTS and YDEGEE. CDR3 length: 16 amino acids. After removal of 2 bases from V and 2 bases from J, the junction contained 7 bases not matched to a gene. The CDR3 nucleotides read TGTGCCAGCAGCTTCCCCGGAGGGGGCCCTGGAAACACCATATATTTT. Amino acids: CASSFPGGGPGNTIYF.

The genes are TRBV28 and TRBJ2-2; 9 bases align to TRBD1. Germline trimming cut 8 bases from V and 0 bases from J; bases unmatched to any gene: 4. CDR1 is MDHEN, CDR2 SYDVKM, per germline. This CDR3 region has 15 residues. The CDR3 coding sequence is TGTGCCAGCGTCGACAGGGGGTCGAACACCGGGGAGCTGTTTTTT. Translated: CASVDRGSNTGELFF.

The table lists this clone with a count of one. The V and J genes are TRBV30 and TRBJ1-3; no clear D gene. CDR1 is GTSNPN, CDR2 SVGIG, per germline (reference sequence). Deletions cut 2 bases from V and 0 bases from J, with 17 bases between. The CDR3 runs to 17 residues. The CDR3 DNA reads TGTGCCTGGAGTTTCCCAGGCGGGAGTAGCTCTGGAAACACCATATATTTT. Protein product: CAWSFPGGSSSGNTIYF.

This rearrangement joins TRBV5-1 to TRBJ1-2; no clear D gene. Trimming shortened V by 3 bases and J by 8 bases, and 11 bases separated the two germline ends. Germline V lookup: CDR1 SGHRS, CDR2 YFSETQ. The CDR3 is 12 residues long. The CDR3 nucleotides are TGCGCCAGCAGCTATGAGACAAACGGCTACACCTTC. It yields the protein CASSYETNGYTF.

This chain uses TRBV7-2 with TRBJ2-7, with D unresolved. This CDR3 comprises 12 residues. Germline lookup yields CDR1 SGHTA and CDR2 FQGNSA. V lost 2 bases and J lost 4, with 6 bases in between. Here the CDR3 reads CASSLSKYEQYF. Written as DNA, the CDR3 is TGTGCCAGCAGCTTAAGCAAGTACGAGCAGTACTTC.

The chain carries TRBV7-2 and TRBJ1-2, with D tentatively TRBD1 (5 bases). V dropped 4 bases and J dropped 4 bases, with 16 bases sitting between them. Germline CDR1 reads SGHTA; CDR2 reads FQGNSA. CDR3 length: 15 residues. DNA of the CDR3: TGTGCCAGCAGCTCCACCTCTCAGGGACTCTATGGCTACACCTTC. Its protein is CASSSTSQGLYGYTF.

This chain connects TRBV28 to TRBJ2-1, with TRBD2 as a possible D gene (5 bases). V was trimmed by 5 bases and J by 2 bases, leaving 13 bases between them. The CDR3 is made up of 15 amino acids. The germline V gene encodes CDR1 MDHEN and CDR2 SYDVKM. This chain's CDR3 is CASSITRGPYNEQFF. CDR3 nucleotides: TGTGCCAGCAGTATTACTAGAGGGCCCTACAATGAGCAGTTCTTC.

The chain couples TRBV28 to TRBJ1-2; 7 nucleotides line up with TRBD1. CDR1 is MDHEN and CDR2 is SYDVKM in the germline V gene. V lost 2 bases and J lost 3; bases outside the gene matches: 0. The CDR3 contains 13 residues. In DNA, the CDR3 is TGTGCCAGCAGTTTAGACAGGGACTATGGCTACACCTTC. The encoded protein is CASSLDRDYGYTF.

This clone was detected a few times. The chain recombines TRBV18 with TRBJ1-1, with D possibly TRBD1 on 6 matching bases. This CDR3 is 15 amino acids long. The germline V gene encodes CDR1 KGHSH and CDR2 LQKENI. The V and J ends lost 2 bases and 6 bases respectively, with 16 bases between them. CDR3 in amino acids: CASSPRQGKGAEAFF. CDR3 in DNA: TGTGCCAGCTCACCAAGGCAGGGGAAAGGGGCTGAAGCTTTCTTT.

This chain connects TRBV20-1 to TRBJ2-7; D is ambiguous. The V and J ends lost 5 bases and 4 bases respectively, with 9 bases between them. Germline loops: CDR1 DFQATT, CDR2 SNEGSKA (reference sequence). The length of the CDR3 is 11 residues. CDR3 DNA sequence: TGCAGTGCTGACATCCGATACGAGCAGTACTTC. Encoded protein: CSADIRYEQYF.

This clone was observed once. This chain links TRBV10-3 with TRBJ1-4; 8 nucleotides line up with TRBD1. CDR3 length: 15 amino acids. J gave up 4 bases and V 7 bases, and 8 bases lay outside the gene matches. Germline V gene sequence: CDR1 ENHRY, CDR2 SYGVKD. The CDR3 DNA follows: TGTGCCATCAAGCCCGGACAGGGCTATAATGAAAAACTGTTTTTT. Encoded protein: CAIKPGQGYNEKLFF.

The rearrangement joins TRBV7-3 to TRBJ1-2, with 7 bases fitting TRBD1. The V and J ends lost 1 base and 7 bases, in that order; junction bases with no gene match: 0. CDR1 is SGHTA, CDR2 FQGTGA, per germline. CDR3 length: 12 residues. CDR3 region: CASSLRQGGYTF. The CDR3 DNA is TGTGCCAGCAGCTTAAGACAGGGTGGCTACACCTTC.

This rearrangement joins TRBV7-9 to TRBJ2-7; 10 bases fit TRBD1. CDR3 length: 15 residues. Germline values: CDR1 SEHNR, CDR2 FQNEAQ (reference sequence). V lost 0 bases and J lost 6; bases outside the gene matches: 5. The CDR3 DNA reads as TGTGCCAGCAGCTTAGCCACGGACAGGGGGGGCGAGCAGTACTTC. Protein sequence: CASSLATDRGGEQYF.

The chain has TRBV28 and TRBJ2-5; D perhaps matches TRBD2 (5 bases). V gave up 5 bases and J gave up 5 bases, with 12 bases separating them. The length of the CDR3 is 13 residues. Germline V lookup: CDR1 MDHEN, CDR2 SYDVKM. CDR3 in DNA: TGTGCCAGCAGTAGGACTGGCGTGGAGACCCAGTACTTC. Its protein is CASSRTGVETQYF.

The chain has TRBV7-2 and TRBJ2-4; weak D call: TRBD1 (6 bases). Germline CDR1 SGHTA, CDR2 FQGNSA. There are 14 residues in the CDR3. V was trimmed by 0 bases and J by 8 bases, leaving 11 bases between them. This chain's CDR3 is CASSLAAGADIQYF. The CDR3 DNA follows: TGTGCCAGCAGCTTAGCCGCAGGGGCGGACATTCAGTACTTC.

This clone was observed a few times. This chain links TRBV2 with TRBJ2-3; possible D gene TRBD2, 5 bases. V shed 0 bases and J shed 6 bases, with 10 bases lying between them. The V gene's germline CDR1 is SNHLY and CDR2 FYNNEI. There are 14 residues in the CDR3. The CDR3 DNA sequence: TGTGCCAGCAGTGAAGCGAGCCCGGGGGATACGCAGTATTTT. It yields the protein CASSEASPGDTQYF. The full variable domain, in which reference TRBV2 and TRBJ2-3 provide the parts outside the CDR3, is EPEVTQTPSHQVTQMGQEVILRCVPISNHLYFYWYRQILGQKVEFLVSFYNNEISEKSEIFDDQFSVERPDGSNFTLKIRSTKLEDSAMYFCASSEASPGDTQYFGPGTRLTVL.

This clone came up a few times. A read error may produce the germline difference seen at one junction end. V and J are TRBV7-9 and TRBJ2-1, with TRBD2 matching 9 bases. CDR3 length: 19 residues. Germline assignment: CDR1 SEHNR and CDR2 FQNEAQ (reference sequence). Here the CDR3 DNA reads TGTTCCAGCAGCTTAACCGCCTTTGTGGCTAGCGGGGTCTACAATGAGCAGTTCTTC. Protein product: CSSSLTAFVASGVYNEQFF.

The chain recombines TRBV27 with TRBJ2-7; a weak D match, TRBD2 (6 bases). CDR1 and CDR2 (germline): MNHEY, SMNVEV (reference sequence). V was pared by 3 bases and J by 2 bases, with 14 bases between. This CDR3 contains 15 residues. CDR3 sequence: CASSLAGRATYEQYF. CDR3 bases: TGTGCCAGCAGTTTGGCGGGGCGGGCCACCTACGAGCAGTACTTC.

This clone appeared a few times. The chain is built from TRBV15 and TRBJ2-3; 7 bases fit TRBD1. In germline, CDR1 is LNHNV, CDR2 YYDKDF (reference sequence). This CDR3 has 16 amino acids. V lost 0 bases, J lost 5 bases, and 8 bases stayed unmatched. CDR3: CATSRDAARGLDTQYF. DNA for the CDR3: TGTGCCACCAGCAGAGATGCGGCCAGGGGGTTAGATACGCAGTATTTT. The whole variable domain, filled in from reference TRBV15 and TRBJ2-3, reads DAMVIQNPRYQVTQFGKPVTLSCSQTLNHNVMYWYQQKSSQAPKLLFHYYDKDFNNEADTPDNFQSRRPNTSFCFLDIRSPGLGDTAMYLCATSRDAARGLDTQYFGPGTRLTVL.

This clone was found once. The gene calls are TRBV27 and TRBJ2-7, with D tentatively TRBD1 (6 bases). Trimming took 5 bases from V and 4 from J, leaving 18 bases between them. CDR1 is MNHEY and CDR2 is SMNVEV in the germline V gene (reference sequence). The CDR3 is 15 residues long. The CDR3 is CASSPIWGQKYEQYF. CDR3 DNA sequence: TGTGCCAGCAGTCCGATATGGGGACAAAAATACGAGCAGTACTTC.

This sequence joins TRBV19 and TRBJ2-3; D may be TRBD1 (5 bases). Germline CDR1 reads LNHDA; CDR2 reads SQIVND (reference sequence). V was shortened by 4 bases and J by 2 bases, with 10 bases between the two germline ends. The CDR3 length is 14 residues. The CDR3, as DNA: TGTGCCAGTAGTACTCGGACATCCACAGATACGCAGTATTTT. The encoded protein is CASSTRTSTDTQYF. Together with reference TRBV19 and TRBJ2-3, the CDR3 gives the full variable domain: DGGITQSPKYLFRKEGQNVTLSCEQNLNHDAMYWYRQDPGQGLRLIYYSQIVNDFQKGDIAEGYSVSREKKESFPLTVTSAQKNPTAFYLCASSTRTSTDTQYFGPGTRLTVL.

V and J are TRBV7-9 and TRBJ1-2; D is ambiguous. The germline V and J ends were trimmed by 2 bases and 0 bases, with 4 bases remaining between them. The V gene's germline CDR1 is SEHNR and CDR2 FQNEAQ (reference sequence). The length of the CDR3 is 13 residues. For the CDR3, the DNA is TGTGCCAGCAGCTTAACAGCTAACTATGGCTACACCTTC. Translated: CASSLTANYGYTF.

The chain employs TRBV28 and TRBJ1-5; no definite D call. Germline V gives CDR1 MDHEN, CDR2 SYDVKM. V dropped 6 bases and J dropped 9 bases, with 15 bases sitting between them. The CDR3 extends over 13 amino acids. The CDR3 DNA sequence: TGTGCCAGCAGCACCCCCCAAGGCGGGCCCCAGCATTTT. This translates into CASSTPQGGPQHF. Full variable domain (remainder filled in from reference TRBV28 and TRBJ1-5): DVKVTQSSRYLVKRTGEKVFLECVQDMDHENMFWYRQDPGLGLRLIYFSYDVKMKEKGDIPEGYSVSREKKERFSLILESASTNQTSMYLCASSTPQGGPQHFGDGTRLSIL.

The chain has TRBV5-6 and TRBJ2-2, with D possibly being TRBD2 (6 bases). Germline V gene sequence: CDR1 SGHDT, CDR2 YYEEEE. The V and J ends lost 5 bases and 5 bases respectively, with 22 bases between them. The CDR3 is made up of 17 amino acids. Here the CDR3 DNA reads TGTGCCAGCAGAAAAGTTGGAGGGCTCAGAGGGACCGGGGAGCTGTTTTTT. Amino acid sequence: CASRKVGGLRGTGELFF. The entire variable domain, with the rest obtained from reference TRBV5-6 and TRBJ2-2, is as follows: DAGVTQSPTHLIKTRGQQVTLRCSPKSGHDTVSWYQQALGQGPQFIFQYYEEEERQRGNFPDRFSGHQFPNYSSELNVNALLLGDSALYLCASRKVGGLRGTGELFFGEGSRLTVL.

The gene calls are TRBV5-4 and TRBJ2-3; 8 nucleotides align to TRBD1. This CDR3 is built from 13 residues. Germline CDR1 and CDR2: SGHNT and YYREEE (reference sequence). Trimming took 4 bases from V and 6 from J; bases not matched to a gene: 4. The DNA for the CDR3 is TGTGCCAGCAGCCCGGACAGGGTGGATACGCAGTATTTT. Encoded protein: CASSPDRVDTQYF.

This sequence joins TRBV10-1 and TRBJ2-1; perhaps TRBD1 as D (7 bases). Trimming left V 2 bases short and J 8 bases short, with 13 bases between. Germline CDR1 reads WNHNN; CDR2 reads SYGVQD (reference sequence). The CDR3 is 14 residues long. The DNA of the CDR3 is TGCGCCAGCAGTGAGCCCAGCAGGGGGGATGAGCAGTTCTTC. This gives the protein CASSEPSRGDEQFF.

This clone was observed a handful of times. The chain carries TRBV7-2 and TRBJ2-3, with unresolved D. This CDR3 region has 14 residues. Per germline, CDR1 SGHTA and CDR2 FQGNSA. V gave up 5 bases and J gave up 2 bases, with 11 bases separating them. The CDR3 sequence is CASSPDKVTDTQYF. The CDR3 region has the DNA TGTGCCAGCAGCCCTGACAAGGTCACAGATACGCAGTATTTT. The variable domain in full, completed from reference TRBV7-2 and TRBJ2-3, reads GAGVSQSPSNKVTEKGKDVELRCDPISGHTALYWYRQSLGQGLEFLIYFQGNSAPDKSGLPSDRFSAERTGGSVSTLTIQRTQQEDSAVYLCASSPDKVTDTQYFGPGTRLTVL.

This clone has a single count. CDR3 residues: CASSFVLASGANVLTF. CDR3 DNA: TGTGCCAGCAGTTTTGTCCTAGCCTCTGGGGCCAACGTCCTGACTTTC. The chain uses TRBV27 and TRBJ2-6, with a possible D match to TRBD2 (5 bases). Germline V gene data show CDR1 as MNHEY and CDR2 as SMNVEV (reference sequence). V lost 3 bases to trimming and J lost 0 bases, with 9 bases between them. The length of the CDR3 is 16 residues.

In nucleotides, the CDR3 is TGTGCCAGCACCGGGTCCCCTCATTACGAGCAGTACTTC. Translating gives CASTGSPHYEQYF. The chain joins TRBV6-7 to TRBJ2-7; unclear D gene. Being an ORF, TRBV6-7 has a function that is uncertain. This CDR3 has 13 residues. V was clipped by 7 bases and J by 4 bases, with 14 bases between them.

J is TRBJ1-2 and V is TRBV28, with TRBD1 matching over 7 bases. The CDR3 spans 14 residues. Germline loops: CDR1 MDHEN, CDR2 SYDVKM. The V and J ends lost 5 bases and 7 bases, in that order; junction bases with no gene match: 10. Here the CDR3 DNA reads TGTGCCAGCAGTGGGTCGACAGGGAGAAGTGGCTACACCTTC. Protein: CASSGSTGRSGYTF.